Given below is one T cell receptor beta chain in context. Its matching antigen is unknown. The entry originates in a study of T-cell reconstitution after alpha-beta-depleted transplantation in children. A library of TCRbeta sequences, prepared with unique molecular identifiers, was generated. TCRdb re-called the PCR reads with MiXCR, one entry per CDR3 protein. Of around 670,000 distinct CDR3 sequences detected, 13% appear once; the ten largest clones hold 0.75% to 0.85%. Overall study findings and caveats: T-cell counts and diversity were attributed mostly to newly produced T cells one year after transplant. From surviving recipient T cells and thymic progenitors came the high day-60 TCRbeta diversity observed in some patients.

Trimming removed 4 bases from V and 2 bases from J, with 7 bases in between. CDR3 length: 13 amino acids. Germline V gene sequence: CDR1 SNHLY, CDR2 FYNNEI. The chain joins TRBV2 to TRBJ2-3; D not certain. Sequences were derived from PBMCs, sampled before TCRalphabeta/CD19-depleted stem cell transplant. The receptor was isolated from a girl aged 2-10 years with congenital amegakaryocytic thrombocytopenia, due to receive a stem cell transplant. The CDR3: CASSVFTTDTQYF. Written as DNA, the CDR3 is TGTGCCAGCAGTGTATTTACCACAGATACGCAGTATTTT.